These 28 T cell receptor beta chains originate from one sample sequenced in a study of T cells after posttransplantation cyclophosphamide. Cells defined as naive were viable CD3+CD4+ or CD3+CD8+ and CCR7+CD45RA+CD45RO-CD95-CD27+CD28+. Generated by immunoSEQ multiplex PCR, the TCRdb table keeps only in-frame clones and is missing some. The table lists roughly 20,000 clones, approximately 98% of them singletons, with 0.15% to 0.2% in the top ten. Sequencing used naive CD4+ T cells sorted from PBMCs. These receptor sequences come from a man in his forties in good health, CMV-negative, and a related stem cell transplant donor.

V and J are TRBV4-1 and TRBJ1-1; D possibly corresponds to TRBD1 (5 bases). Germline V gene lookup returns CDR1 MGHRA and CDR2 YSYEKL. Trimming removed 1 base from V and 5 bases from J, with 14 bases in between. CDR3 length: 15 amino acids. Written as DNA, the CDR3 is TGCGCCAGCAGCCAAGTACAGGCCCTGGGGACTGAAGCTTTCTTT. Translated, it gives CASSQVQALGTEAFF.

The chain links TRBV6-6 to TRBJ1-1; 8 bases are a match to TRBD1. The CDR3 consists of 15 residues. Germline V CDR1 and CDR2: MNHNY, SVGAGI (reference sequence). With V trimmed by 10 bases and J by 0 bases, 10 bases remained unmatched. The CDR3 reads CATMTGAGMNTEAFF. The DNA of the CDR3 is TGTGCCACCATGACAGGGGCTGGGATGAACACTGAAGCTTTCTTT.

This chain links TRBV5-1 with TRBJ2-7; D might be TRBD1 (6 bases). Germline V CDR1 and CDR2: SGHRS, YFSETQ. The CDR3 covers 15 residues. Trimming cost V 1 base and J 7 bases, with 18 bases left between them. This CDR3 is CASSLQQGGGGEQYF. DNA for the CDR3: TGCGCCAGCAGCTTGCAACAGGGCGGCGGCGGGGAGCAGTACTTC.

The chain recombines TRBV27 with TRBJ2-2, with D perhaps TRBD2 (5 bases). The length of the CDR3 is 16 residues. V lost 3 bases to trimming and J lost 2 bases, with 13 bases between them. CDR1 MNHEY and CDR2 SMNVEV come from the germline V gene (reference sequence). Here the CDR3 reads CASSFHGVRNTGELFF. CDR3 nucleotide sequence: TGTGCCAGCAGTTTTCACGGGGTCCGAAACACCGGGGAGCTGTTTTTT.

This clone was seen only once. This rearrangement joins TRBV4-2 to TRBJ2-7; 8 bases agree with TRBD1. Germline CDR1 reads LGHNA; CDR2 reads YNFKEQ. CDR3 length: 16 amino acids. Trimming took 1 base from V and 2 from J; bases not matched to a gene: 7. This CDR3 is CASSQVGGQVTYEQYF. CDR3 nucleotide sequence: TGTGCCAGCAGCCAAGTGGGGGGACAGGTCACCTACGAGCAGTACTTC.

This chain joins TRBV10-2 and TRBJ1-4, with TRBD1 matching 7 bases. J was trimmed by 4 bases and V by 2 bases; bases with no gene match: 4. CDR3 length: 15 residues. Germline CDR1 WSHSY, CDR2 SAAADI. DNA of the CDR3: TGCGCCAGCAGTGAGATGGGACAGTATAATGAAAAACTGTTTTTT. This translates into CASSEMGQYNEKLFF.

This chain connects TRBV7-2 to TRBJ2-7, with TRBD2 identical over 14 bases. Germline CDR1 reads SGHTA; CDR2 reads FQGNSA. V was clipped by 5 bases and J by 0 bases; unmatched bases: 3. This CDR3 is built from 16 residues. The CDR3 region is CASSRTSGRTSYEQYF. CDR3 nucleotide sequence: TGTGCCAGCAGCCGGACTAGCGGGAGGACCTCCTACGAGCAGTACTTC.

This clone showed up just once. This rearrangement joins TRBV7-2 to TRBJ1-1, with TRBD1 identical over 7 bases. CDR1 and CDR2 from the germline V gene are SGHTA and FQGNSA. V lost 6 bases, J lost 1 base, and 5 bases stayed unmatched. This CDR3 region has 14 residues. CDR3 DNA sequence: TGTGCCAGCAGGAGCGACAGGGCGAACACTGAAGCTTTCTTT. Amino acids: CASRSDRANTEAFF.

The J gene is TRBJ2-5, the V gene TRBV6-5, with a weak D call TRBD1 (6 bases). Germline CDR1 reads MNHEY; CDR2 reads SVGAGI. V gave up 8 bases and J gave up 5 bases, with 21 bases separating them. The CDR3 covers 15 residues. The CDR3 coding sequence is TGTGCCAGCTCCAGGGGTGCCCGAGGACAGGAGACCCAGTACTTC. It is translated as CASSRGARGQETQYF.

The chain joins TRBV5-1 to TRBJ2-5; maybe TRBD1 (5 bases). The CDR3 spans 14 residues. CDR1 is SGHRS and CDR2 is YFSETQ in the germline V gene. V shed 2 bases and J shed 3 bases, with 11 bases lying between them. This chain's CDR3 is CASSLTSGKETQYF. The CDR3 DNA sequence: TGCGCCAGCAGCTTAACGTCAGGGAAAGAGACCCAGTACTTC.

The chain uses TRBV19 and TRBJ2-7, with 10 bases matching TRBD2. The germline gives CDR1 LNHDA, CDR2 SQIVND (reference sequence). This CDR3 has 15 amino acids. Unmatched junction bases numbered 6, after V lost 3 bases and J lost 4 bases. The CDR3 sequence is CASSMLAGEMYEQYF. CDR3 DNA sequence: TGTGCCAGTAGTATGCTAGCGGGAGAGATGTACGAGCAGTACTTC.

The rearrangement uses TRBV4-1 and TRBJ2-7, with D perhaps matching TRBD2 (6 bases). V was trimmed by 4 bases and J by 0 bases, leaving 16 bases between them. The CDR3 spans 16 residues. Germline CDR1 reads MGHRA; CDR2 reads YSYEKL. Here the CDR3 DNA reads TGCGCCAGCAGCCCTCGGGGAGGTGGGAGCTCCTACGAGCAGTACTTC. Its protein product is CASSPRGGGSSYEQYF.

The chain employs TRBV6-1 and TRBJ2-5; 12 nucleotides line up with TRBD2. The V segment lost 5 bases and the J segment 5 bases; nucleotides outside the gene matches: 6. The CDR3 contains 15 residues. The germline V gene has CDR1 MNHNS and CDR2 SASEGT. The CDR3: CASSSTSGGRETQYF. The CDR3 DNA is TGTGCCAGCAGTTCGACTAGCGGGGGACGGGAGACCCAGTACTTC.

In its sample, this clone was seen once. This CDR3 is CASRSGESNYGYTF. For the CDR3, the DNA is TGTGCCAGCAGATCCGGGGAGTCTAACTATGGCTACACCTTC. The V and J genes are TRBV6-5 and TRBJ1-2, with unresolved D. With 6 bases removed from V and 0 bases from J, the gap between germline ends came to 11 bases. This CDR3 spans 14 amino acids. Germline values: CDR1 MNHEY, CDR2 SVGAGI.

V and J are TRBV15 and TRBJ2-7; D unclear. V lost 0 bases and J 3 bases, leaving 6 bases between the germline ends. The CDR3 totals 13 residues. The V gene's germline CDR1 is LNHNV and CDR2 YYDKDF (reference sequence). The CDR3 region is CATSRDVRYEQYF. The DNA for the CDR3 is TGTGCCACCAGCAGAGATGTCCGCTACGAGCAGTACTTC.

The chain couples TRBV28 to TRBJ1-1, with D uncertain. The length of the CDR3 is 12 residues. Germline V gives CDR1 MDHEN, CDR2 SYDVKM. V lost 5 bases, J lost 1 base, and 5 bases lay in between. The CDR3 DNA sequence: TGTGCCAGCAGTCAACAGAACACTGAAGCTTTCTTT. It is translated as CASSQQNTEAFF. Drawing the rest from reference TRBV28 and TRBJ1-1, the complete variable domain is DVKVTQSSRYLVKRTGEKVFLECVQDMDHENMFWYRQDPGLGLRLIYFSYDVKMKEKGDIPEGYSVSREKKERFSLILESASTNQTSMYLCASSQQNTEAFFGQGTRLTVV.

The chain employs TRBV11-3 and TRBJ2-1, with 8 bases matching TRBD1. Trimming at V came to 1 base and at J to 8 bases, leaving 4 bases not matched to a gene. Germline V lookup: CDR1 SGHNT, CDR2 YENEEA. This CDR3 is built from 14 residues. CDR3 sequence reads: CASSLAGGIDEQFF. CDR3 DNA sequence: TGTGCCAGCAGCTTAGCAGGGGGCATCGATGAGCAGTTCTTC.

V and J are TRBV25-1 and TRBJ1-4, with a tentative D call TRBD1 (6 bases). CDR3 length: 16 amino acids. The V gene lost 1 base and the J gene lost 5 bases, with 14 bases spanning the gap. Germline CDR1 reads MGHDK; CDR2 reads SYGVNS. Written as DNA, the CDR3 is TGTGCCAGCAGTGAATTCAAAGGGGGTCGGAATGAAAAACTGTTTTTT. Its translation: CASSEFKGGRNEKLFF.

The chain carries TRBV10-3 and TRBJ2-3; maybe TRBD2 (5 bases). CDR3 length equals 14 residues. V dropped 3 bases and J dropped 0 bases, with 7 bases sitting between them. CDR1 is ENHRY and CDR2 is SYGVKD in the germline V gene. The CDR3 sequence is CAISDERSTDTQYF. Here the CDR3 DNA reads TGTGCCATCAGTGATGAGCGGAGCACAGATACGCAGTATTTT.

This clone was observed once. The chain links TRBV30 to TRBJ1-4; 7 bases are a match to TRBD1. The J segment lost 8 bases and the V segment lost 4 bases, leaving 16 bases of the junction unmatched. CDR3 length equals 16 residues. CDR1 and CDR2 from the germline V gene are GTSNPN and SVGIG (reference sequence). Here the CDR3 reads CAWKGPATGKEEKLFF. CDR3 sequence (DNA): TGTGCCTGGAAGGGGCCCGCGACAGGGAAGGAGGAAAAACTGTTTTTT.

This chain joins TRBV7-2 and TRBJ1-2; possibly TRBD1 for D (6 bases). The CDR3 length is 13 residues. V gave up 6 bases and J gave up 4 bases, with 12 bases separating them. Looked up from germline, CDR1 is SGHTA and CDR2 is FQGNSA. CDR3 sequence reads: CASSPRGAYGYTF. The DNA for the CDR3 is TGTGCCAGCAGTCCCCGGGGGGCCTATGGCTACACCTTC. Drawing the rest from reference TRBV7-2 and TRBJ1-2, the complete variable domain is GAGVSQSPSNKVTEKGKDVELRCDPISGHTALYWYRQSLGQGLEFLIYFQGNSAPDKSGLPSDRFSAERTGGSVSTLTIQRTQQEDSAVYLCASSPRGAYGYTFGSGTRLTVV.

The chain has TRBV5-1 and TRBJ2-1, with D perhaps matching TRBD2 (7 bases). V lost 0 bases and J 5 bases, leaving 12 bases between the germline ends. In germline, CDR1 is SGHRS, CDR2 YFSETQ. This CDR3 spans 15 amino acids. CDR3 bases: TGCGCCAGCAGCTTGGAAGGGGGAGGGAACAATGAGCAGTTCTTC. Protein sequence: CASSLEGGGNNEQFF.

The chain uses TRBV6-5 and TRBJ1-5, with D possibly TRBD1 on 5 matching bases. The CDR3 length is 13 residues. V lost 5 bases and J 1 base, leaving 6 bases between the germline ends. The germline CDR1 and CDR2 sequences are MNHEY and SVGAGI. The CDR3 DNA follows: TGTGCCAGCAGTCGGACAAGCAATCAGCCCCAGCATTTT. Translated, it gives CASSRTSNQPQHF.

J is TRBJ2-7 and V is TRBV6-5; D may be TRBD2 (6 bases). Germline V gives CDR1 MNHEY, CDR2 SVGAGI. Trimming shortened V by 3 bases and J by 1 base, and 10 bases separated the two germline ends. This CDR3 is 14 amino acids long. The CDR3 DNA reads TGTGCCAGCAGTTATGCGGGGTTTTCCTACGAGCAGTACTTC. It specifies CASSYAGFSYEQYF.

V and J are TRBV28 and TRBJ2-5, with 8 bases lining up with TRBD1. CDR1 is MDHEN, CDR2 SYDVKM, per germline. This CDR3 is 12 amino acids long. V gave up 2 bases and J gave up 12 bases; unmatched junction bases: 5. The CDR3 DNA is TGTGCCAGCAGTTTACAGGGGGCCACGAAGTACTTC. This sequence encodes CASSLQGATKYF.

The CDR3 DNA reads as TGTGCCAGCAGTGACGCCCGTACCGGAAACATTCAGTACTTC. Translation gives CASSDARTGNIQYF. J is TRBJ2-4 and V is TRBV2; D unresolved. CDR1 and CDR2 (germline): SNHLY, FYNNEI. This CDR3 comprises 14 residues. Trimming cost V 3 bases and J 6 bases, with 12 bases left between them.

Details on this clone: One junction end disagrees with the germline gene, perhaps due to a read error. The CDR3 DNA sequence: TGTGCCAGCAGCACTCTCCCCTCTGGGGCCAACGTCCTGGCTTTC. Its protein product is CASSTLPSGANVLAF. This sequence joins TRBV28 and TRBJ2-6, with D possibly TRBD1 on 5 matching bases. The CDR3 consists of 15 residues. Germline-derived CDR1 and CDR2 are MDHEN and SYDVKM.

The genes are TRBV10-3 and TRBJ1-1; D remains unclear. This CDR3 spans 13 amino acids. V dropped 4 bases and J dropped 3 bases, with 9 bases sitting between them. Germline CDR1 ENHRY, CDR2 SYGVKD. The CDR3 is CAISGFGDTEAFF. In DNA form, the CDR3 reads TGTGCCATCAGTGGATTCGGAGACACTGAAGCTTTCTTT.